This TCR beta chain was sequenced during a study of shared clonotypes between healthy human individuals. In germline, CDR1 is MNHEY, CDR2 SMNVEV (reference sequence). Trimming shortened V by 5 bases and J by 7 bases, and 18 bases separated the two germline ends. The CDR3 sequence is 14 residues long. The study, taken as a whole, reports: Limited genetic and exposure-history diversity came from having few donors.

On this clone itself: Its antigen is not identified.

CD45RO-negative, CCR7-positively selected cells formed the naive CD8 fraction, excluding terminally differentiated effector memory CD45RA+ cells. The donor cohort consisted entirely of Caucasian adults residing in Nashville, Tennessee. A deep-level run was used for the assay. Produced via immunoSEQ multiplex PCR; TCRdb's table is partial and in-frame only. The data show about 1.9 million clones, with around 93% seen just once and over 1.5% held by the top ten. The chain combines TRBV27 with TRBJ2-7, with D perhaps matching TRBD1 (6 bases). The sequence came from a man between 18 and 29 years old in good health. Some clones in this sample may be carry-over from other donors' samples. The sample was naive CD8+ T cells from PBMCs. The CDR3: CASSPGQIVREQYF. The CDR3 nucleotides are TGTGCCAGCAGTCCCGGACAGATCGTACGTGAGCAGTACTTC.